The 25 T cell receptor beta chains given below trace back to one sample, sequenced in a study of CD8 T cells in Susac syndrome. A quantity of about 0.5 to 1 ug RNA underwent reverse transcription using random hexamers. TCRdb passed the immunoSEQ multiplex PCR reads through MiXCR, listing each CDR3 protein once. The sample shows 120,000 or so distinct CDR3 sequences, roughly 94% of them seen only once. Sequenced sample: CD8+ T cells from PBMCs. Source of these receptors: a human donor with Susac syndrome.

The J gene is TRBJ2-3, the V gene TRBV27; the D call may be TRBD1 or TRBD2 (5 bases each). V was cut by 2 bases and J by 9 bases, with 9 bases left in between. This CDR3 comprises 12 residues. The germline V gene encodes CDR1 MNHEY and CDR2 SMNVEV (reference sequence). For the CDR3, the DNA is TGTGCCAGCAGTTTAGGGGGTCTAACGCAGTATTTT. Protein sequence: CASSLGGLTQYF.

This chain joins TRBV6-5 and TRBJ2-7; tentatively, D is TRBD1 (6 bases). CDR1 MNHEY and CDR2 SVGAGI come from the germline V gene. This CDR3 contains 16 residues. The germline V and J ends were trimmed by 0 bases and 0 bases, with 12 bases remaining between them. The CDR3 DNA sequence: TGTGCCAGCAGTTACTCGGTCGGACAGAACTCCTACGAGCAGTACTTC. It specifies CASSYSVGQNSYEQYF.

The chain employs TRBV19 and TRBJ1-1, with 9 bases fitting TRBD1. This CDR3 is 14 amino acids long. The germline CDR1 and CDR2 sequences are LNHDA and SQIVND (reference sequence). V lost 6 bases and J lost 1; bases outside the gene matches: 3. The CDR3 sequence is CASSAGQGNTEAFF. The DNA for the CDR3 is TGTGCCAGTAGCGCGGGACAGGGGAACACTGAAGCTTTCTTT.

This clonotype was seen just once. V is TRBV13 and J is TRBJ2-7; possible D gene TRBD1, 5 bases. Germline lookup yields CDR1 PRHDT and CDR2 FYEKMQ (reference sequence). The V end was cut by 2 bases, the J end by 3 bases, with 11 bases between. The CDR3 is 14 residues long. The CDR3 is CASSLIPQGYEQYF. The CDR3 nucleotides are TGTGCCAGCAGCTTAATACCCCAGGGCTACGAGCAGTACTTC. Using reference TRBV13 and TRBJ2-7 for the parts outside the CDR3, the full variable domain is AAGVIQSPRHLIKEKRETATLKCYPIPRHDTVYWYQQGPGQDPQFLISFYEKMQSDKGSIPDRFSAQQFSDYHSELNMSSLELGDSALYFCASSLIPQGYEQYFGPGTRLTVT.

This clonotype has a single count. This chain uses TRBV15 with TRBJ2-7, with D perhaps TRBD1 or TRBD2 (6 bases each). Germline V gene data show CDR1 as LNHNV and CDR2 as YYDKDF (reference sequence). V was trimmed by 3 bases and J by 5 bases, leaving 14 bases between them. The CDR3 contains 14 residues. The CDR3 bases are TGTGCCACCAGCAGGGAGGCAGGGGAGGACGAGCAGTACTTC. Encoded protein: CATSREAGEDEQYF.

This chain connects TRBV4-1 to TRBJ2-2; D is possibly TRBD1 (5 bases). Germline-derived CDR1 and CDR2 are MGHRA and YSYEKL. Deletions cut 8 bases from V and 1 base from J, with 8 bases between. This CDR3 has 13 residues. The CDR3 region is CASGTGNTGELFF. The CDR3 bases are TGCGCCAGCGGAACAGGGAACACCGGGGAGCTGTTTTTT.

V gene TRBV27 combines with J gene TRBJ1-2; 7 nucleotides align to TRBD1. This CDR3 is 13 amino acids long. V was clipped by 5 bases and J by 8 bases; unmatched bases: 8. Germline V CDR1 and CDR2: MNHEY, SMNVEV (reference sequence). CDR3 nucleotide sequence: TGTGCCAGCAGTACGCGAGACAGGGAGGGCTACACCTTC. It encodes CASSTRDREGYTF.

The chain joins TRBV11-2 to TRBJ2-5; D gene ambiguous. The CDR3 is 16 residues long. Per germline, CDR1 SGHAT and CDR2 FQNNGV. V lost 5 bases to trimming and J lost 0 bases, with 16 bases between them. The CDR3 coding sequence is TGTGCCAGCAGCCTCCTATGGGTCTGGAACCAAGAGACCCAGTACTTC. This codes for CASSLLWVWNQETQYF.

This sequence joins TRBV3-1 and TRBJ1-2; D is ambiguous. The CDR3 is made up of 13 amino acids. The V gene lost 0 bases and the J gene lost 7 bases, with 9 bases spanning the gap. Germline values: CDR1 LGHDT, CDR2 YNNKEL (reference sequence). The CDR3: CASSQDLRVGYTF. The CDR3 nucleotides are TGTGCCAGCAGCCAAGATTTACGGGTTGGCTACACCTTC.

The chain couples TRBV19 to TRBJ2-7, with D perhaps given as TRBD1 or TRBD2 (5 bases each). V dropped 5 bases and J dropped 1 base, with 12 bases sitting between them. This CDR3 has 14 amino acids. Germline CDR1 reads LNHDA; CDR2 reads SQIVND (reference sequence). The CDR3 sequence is CASSPWDGSYEQYF. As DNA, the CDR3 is TGTGCCAGTAGTCCCTGGGACGGTTCCTACGAGCAGTACTTC.

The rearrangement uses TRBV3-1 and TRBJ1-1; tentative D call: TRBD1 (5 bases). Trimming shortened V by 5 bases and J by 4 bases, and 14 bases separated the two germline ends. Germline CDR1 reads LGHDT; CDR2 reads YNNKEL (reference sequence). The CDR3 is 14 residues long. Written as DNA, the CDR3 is TGTGCCAGCAGCTTCGGCAGGGTTGGCACTGAAGCTTTCTTT. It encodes CASSFGRVGTEAFF.

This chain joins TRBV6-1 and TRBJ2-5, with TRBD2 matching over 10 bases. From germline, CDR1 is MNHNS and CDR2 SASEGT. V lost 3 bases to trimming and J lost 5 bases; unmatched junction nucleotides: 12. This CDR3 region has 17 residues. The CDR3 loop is CASSDLGLAAERETQYF. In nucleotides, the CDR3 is TGTGCCAGCAGTGATTTAGGACTAGCGGCAGAACGGGAGACCCAGTACTTC.

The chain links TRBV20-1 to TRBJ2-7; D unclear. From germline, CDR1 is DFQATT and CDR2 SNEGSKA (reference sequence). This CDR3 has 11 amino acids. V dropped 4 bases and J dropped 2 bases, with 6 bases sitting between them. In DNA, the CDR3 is TGCAGTGCTACAGAGGCCTACGAGCAGTACTTC. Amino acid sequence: CSATEAYEQYF.

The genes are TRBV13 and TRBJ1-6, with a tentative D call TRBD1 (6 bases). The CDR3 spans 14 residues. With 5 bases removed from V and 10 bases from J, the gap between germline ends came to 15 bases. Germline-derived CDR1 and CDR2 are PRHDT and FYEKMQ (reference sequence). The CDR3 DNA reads TGTGCCAGCAGCCTCAGGGGAAGAGAATCACCCCTCCACTTT. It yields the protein CASSLRGRESPLHF.

The CDR3 DNA follows: TGTGCCAGCAGGGAGGGGGGGCCCGACACCGGGGAGCTGTTTTTT. Translated, it gives CASREGGPDTGELFF. This chain uses TRBV9 with TRBJ2-2; tentative D call: TRBD2 (7 bases). V was trimmed by 5 bases and J by 3 bases, leaving 14 bases between them. From germline, CDR1 is SGDLS and CDR2 YYNGEE. The CDR3 length is 15 residues.

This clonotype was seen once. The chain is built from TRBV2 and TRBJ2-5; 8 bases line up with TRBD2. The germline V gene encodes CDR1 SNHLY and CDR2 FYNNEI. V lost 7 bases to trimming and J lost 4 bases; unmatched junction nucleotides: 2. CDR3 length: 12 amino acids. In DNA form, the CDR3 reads TGTGCCAGCATCGGGGGGGGAGAGACCCAGTACTTC. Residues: CASIGGGETQYF. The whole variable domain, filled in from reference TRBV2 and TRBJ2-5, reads EPEVTQTPSHQVTQMGQEVILRCVPISNHLYFYWYRQILGQKVEFLVSFYNNEISEKSEIFDDQFSVERPDGSNFTLKIRSTKLEDSAMYFCASIGGGETQYFGPGTRLLVL.

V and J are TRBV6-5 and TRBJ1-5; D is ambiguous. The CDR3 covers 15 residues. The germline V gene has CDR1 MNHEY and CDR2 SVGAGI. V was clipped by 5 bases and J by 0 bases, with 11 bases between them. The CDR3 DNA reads TGTGCCAGCAGTGCCCGGGCCTATAGCAATCAGCCCCAGCATTTT. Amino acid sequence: CASSARAYSNQPQHF.

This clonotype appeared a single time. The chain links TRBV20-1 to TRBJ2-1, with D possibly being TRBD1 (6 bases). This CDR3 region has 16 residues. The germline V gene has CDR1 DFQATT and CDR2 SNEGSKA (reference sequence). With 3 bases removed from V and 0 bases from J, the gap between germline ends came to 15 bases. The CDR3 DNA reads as TGCAGTGCTAGTGGTTGGGGGCAAAGCTCCTACAATGAGCAGTTCTTC. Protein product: CSASGWGQSSYNEQFF.

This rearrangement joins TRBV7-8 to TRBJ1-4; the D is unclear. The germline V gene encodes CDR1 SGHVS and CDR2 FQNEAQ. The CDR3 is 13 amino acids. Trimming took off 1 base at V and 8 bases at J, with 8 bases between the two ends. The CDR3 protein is CASSLVGEEKLFF. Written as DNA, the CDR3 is TGTGCCAGCAGCTTAGTCGGGGAGGAAAAACTGTTTTTT.

In nucleotides, the CDR3 is TGTGCCAGCAGCCCCCCCGGGGGTAACTATGGCTACACCTTC. Translated: CASSPPGGNYGYTF. The chain couples TRBV7-9 to TRBJ1-2, with a tentative D call TRBD1 (5 bases). Germline lookup yields CDR1 SEHNR and CDR2 FQNEAQ (reference sequence). The CDR3 runs 14 residues. V was clipped by 5 bases and J by 1 base, with 11 bases between them.

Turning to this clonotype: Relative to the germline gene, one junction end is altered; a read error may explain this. Written as DNA, the CDR3 is TGTGCTAGTGTTTTGGTAGGGGCCAGTGGCAGGGAGGGGACTGAAGCTTTCTTT. Translating it yields CASVLVGASGREGTEAFF. The chain couples TRBV12-5 to TRBJ1-1; possible D gene TRBD1, 5 bases. The CDR3 is 18 residues long. Germline-derived CDR1 and CDR2 are LGHNT and FRNRAP.

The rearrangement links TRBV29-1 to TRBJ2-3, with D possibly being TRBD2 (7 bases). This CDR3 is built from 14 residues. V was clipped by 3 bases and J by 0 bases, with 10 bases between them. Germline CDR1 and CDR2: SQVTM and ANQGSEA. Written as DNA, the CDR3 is TGCAGCGTTGATGGGGGGGCGAGCACAGATACGCAGTATTTT. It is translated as CSVDGGASTDTQYF.

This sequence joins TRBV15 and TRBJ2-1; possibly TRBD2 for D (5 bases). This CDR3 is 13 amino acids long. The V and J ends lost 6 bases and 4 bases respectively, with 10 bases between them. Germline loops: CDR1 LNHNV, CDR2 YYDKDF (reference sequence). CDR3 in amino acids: CATSRAAYNEQFF. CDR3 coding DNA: TGTGCCACCAGTCGAGCGGCTTACAATGAGCAGTTCTTC.

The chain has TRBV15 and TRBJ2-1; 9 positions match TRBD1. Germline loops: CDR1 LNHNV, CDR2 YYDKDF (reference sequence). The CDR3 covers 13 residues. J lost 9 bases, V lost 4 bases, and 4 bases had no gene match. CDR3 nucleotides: TGTGCCACCAGCACCACAGGGGGCCCTGAGCAGTTCTTC. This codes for CATSTTGGPEQFF. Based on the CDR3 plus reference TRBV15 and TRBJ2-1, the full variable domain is DAMVIQNPRYQVTQFGKPVTLSCSQTLNHNVMYWYQQKSSQAPKLLFHYYDKDFNNEADTPDNFQSRRPNTSFCFLDIRSPGLGDTAMYLCATSTTGGPEQFFGPGTRLTVL.

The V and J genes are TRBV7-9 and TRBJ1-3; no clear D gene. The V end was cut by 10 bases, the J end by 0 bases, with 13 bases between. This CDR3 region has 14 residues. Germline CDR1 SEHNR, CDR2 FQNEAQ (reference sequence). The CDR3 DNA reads TGTGCCACCGGCGGCCGTACCTCTGGAAACACCATATATTTT. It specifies CATGGRTSGNTIYF.